This is a list of T cell receptor beta chains from one sample in a study of T cell responses to AZD1222 COVID-19 vaccine. Only in-frame clones appear in the TCRdb table, and some are missing; sequencing was by immunoSEQ multiplex PCR. This sample has roughly 120,000 clones, with roughly 84% found just once. The input for sequencing was peripheral blood, taken on day 0 of AZD1222 vaccination. All receptors derive from an adult in good health. Both conserved end residues are part of each CDR3. The D gene is left open where the match is weak. Size is omitted from some rows. Given values are once, few, many or a class for expanded clones.

TRBD2	TRBJ2-3	TRBV5-4	-	CASSWTSGGEDTQYF	TGTGCCAGCAGCTGGACTAGCGGCGGGGAGGATACGCAGTATTTT
TRBD1	TRBJ1-1	TRBV19	-	CASSLTGGHLNTEAFF	TGTGCCAGTAGCCTAACAGGGGGCCATTTGAACACTGAAGCTTTCTTT
-	TRBJ2-3	TRBV12-3/TRBV12-4	-	CATQLESADTQYF	TGTGCCACCCAGCTGGAGAGCGCAGATACGCAGTATTTT
TRBD1	TRBJ1-1	TRBV4-1	-	CASSQPSTGTENTEAFF	TGCGCCAGCAGCCAGCCTTCAACCGGGACAGAGAACACTGAAGCTTTCTTT
-	TRBJ1-2	TRBV6-1	once	CASSEVIGGGYGYTF	TGTGCCAGCAGTGAAGTTATCGGGGGCGGCTATGGCTACACCTTC
-	TRBJ1-1	TRBV27	-	CASSPSTLHPAYTEAFF	TGTGCCAGCAGCCCCAGCACCTTACATCCGGCTTACACTGAAGCTTTCTTT
-	TRBJ2-1	TRBV15	-	CATSHSESPGFF	TGTGCCACCAGCCATTCGGAGAGCCCCGGGTTCTTC
-	TRBJ2-1	TRBV7-9	once	CASSLAIRGQFF	TGTGCCAGCAGCTTAGCGATCAGGGGACAGTTCTTC
-	TRBJ2-5	TRBV6-5	-	CASSYSNGHQETQYF	TGTGCCAGCAGTTACTCGAACGGGCACCAAGAGACCCAGTACTTC
TRBD2	TRBJ2-7	TRBV6-6	-	CASSYSFGGTTYEQYF	TGTGCCAGCAGTTACTCGTTCGGGGGGACCACCTACGAGCAGTACTTC
-	TRBJ2-7	TRBV5-1	-	CASKPVGRKAYEQYF	TGCGCCAGCAAACCTGTTGGCAGGAAGGCCTACGAGCAGTACTTC
-	TRBJ2-3	TRBV18	-	CASSPGGGRTDTQYF	TGTGCCAGCTCACCAGGAGGGGGCAGGACAGATACGCAGTATTTT
-	TRBJ2-1	TRBV15	-	CATSQGLGAEGDEQFF	TGTGCCACCAGCCAGGGACTTGGGGCGGAGGGAGATGAGCAGTTCTTC
-	TRBJ1-3	TRBV5-5	-	CASSGNQGRGNTIYF	TGTGCCAGCAGCGGTAACCAGGGCCGTGGAAACACCATATATTTT
-	TRBJ2-3	TRBV29-1	-	CSVGRDRADTQYF	TGCAGCGTTGGAAGGGATAGGGCAGATACGCAGTATTTT
-	TRBJ1-2	TRBV7-8	few	CASSSSTANYGYTF	TGTGCCAGCAGCTCCTCGACAGCTAACTATGGCTACACCTTC
-	TRBJ1-5	TRBV27	-	CASSLTGPLSSWSSYNQPQHF	TGTGCCAGCAGTTTAACAGGGCCGCTTTCGTCATGGTCCTCCTACAATCAGCCCCAGCATTTT
-	TRBJ2-2	TRBV4-1	-	CASSQGVPGELFF	TGCGCCAGCAGCCAAGGGGTCCCCGGGGAGCTGTTTTTT
-	TRBJ1-2	TRBV4-1	-	CASSQGDGYTF	TGCGCCAGCAGCCAAGGCGATGGCTACACCTTC
TRBD2	TRBJ2-1	TRBV19	-	CASSPRTSGGAYNEQFF	TGTGCCAGTAGTCCCCGGACTAGCGGGGGGGCCTACAATGAGCAGTTCTTC
TRBD2	TRBJ2-1	TRBV19	-	CASSLSGETSYNEQFF	TGTGCCAGTAGCCTGAGCGGGGAAACTTCCTACAATGAGCAGTTCTTC
TRBD2	TRBJ2-1	TRBV4-3	-	CASSQGRAGISYPNEQFF	TGCGCCAGCAGCCAAGGCCGAGCGGGGATTTCTTACCCCAATGAGCAGTTCTTC
TRBD2	TRBJ2-1	TRBV3-1/TRBV3-2	-	CASSGAWRGSPYNEQFF	TGTGCCAGCAGCGGCGCGTGGCGGGGGTCCCCCTACAATGAGCAGTTCTTC
TRBD1	TRBJ1-1	TRBV5-4	-	CASSWGQGRTEAFF	TGTGCCAGCAGCTGGGGACAGGGTAGGACTGAAGCTTTCTTT
-	TRBJ2-1	TRBV6-5	-	CASREGPDFYNEQFF	TGTGCCAGCAGGGAGGGACCGGATTTCTACAATGAGCAGTTCTTC
-	TRBJ1-1	TRBV6-5	-	CASSLSLGANTEAFF	TGTGCCAGCAGTTTAAGTCTGGGGGCTAACACTGAAGCTTTCTTT
TRBD1	TRBJ2-1	TRBV6-2/TRBV6-3	-	CASSWDRDYEQFF	TGTGCCAGCAGTTGGGACAGGGACTATGAGCAGTTCTTC
-	TRBJ1-4	TRBV10-2	once	CASSAGRGSTNEKLFF	TGCGCCAGCAGTGCGGGAAGGGGATCAACTAATGAAAAACTGTTTTTT
-	TRBJ1-2	TRBV4-1	-	CASSQDPGQGLGFGYTF	TGCGCCAGCAGCCAAGACCCCGGGCAGGGGCTAGGGTTTGGCTACACCTTC
-	TRBJ2-2	TRBV6-2/TRBV6-3	-	CASSYVITGELFF	TGTGCCAGCAGTTATGTGATAACCGGGGAGCTGTTTTTT
-	TRBJ2-2	TRBV5-6	-	CASSLAGVNTGELFF	TGTGCCAGCAGCTTGGCAGGGGTGAACACCGGGGAGCTGTTTTTT
-	TRBJ1-2	TRBV3-1/TRBV3-2	-	CASSQDHPKWGYTF	TGTGCCAGCAGCCAAGATCACCCGAAGTGGGGCTACACCTTC
-	TRBJ2-3	TRBV5-1	-	CASRGDRDTQYF	TGCGCCAGCCGCGGTGACCGGGATACGCAGTATTTT
-	TRBJ2-2	TRBV5-1	few	CASSFSGGSRELFF	TGCGCCAGCAGCTTCTCTGGGGGGAGCCGGGAGCTGTTTTTT
TRBD2	TRBJ2-1	TRBV20-1	-	CSASGTSINEQFF	TGCAGTGCTAGTGGGACTAGCATCAATGAGCAGTTCTTC
-	TRBJ2-7	TRBV7-7	-	CASSLGDAFSYEQYF	TGTGCCAGCAGCTTAGGGGACGCCTTCTCCTACGAGCAGTACTTC
TRBD1	TRBJ1-4	TRBV3-1/TRBV3-2	-	CASSDRVGTNEKLFF	TGTGCCAGCAGCGACAGGGTGGGCACTAATGAAAAACTGTTTTTT
-	TRBJ2-3	TRBV7-6	-	CASSLERGSGDTQYF	TGTGCCAGCAGCTTAGAACGGGGGTCGGGAGATACGCAGTATTTT
-	TRBJ1-2	TRBV7-2	once	CASALEAGHGHF	TGTGCCAGCGCCCTAGAGGCGGGACACGGCCACTTC
-	TRBJ1-4	TRBV7-8	-	CASSLVGWGNEKLFF	TGTGCCAGCAGCTTAGTGGGGTGGGGTAATGAAAAACTGTTTTTT
-	TRBJ1-2	TRBV2	-	CASSGGGYTF	TGTGCCAGCAGTGGGGGTGGCTACACCTTC
-	TRBJ2-1	TRBV5-8	-	CASSKGHAHNEQFF	TGTGCCAGCAGCAAGGGACACGCACACAATGAGCAGTTCTTC
-	TRBJ1-4	TRBV6-5	-	CASRPGPGNEKLFF	TGTGCCAGCAGGCCAGGTCCCGGGAATGAAAAACTGTTTTTT